The 17 T cell receptor beta chains reported below all come from one sample, sequenced in a study of blood T cell repertoires in COVID-19. Repertoires were generated with immunoSEQ multiplex PCR, while TCRdb's copy carries only in-frame clones and drops some. The sample holds under 250,000 clones; more than 85% are singletons and the top ten take 0.65% to 0.85%. The sample consisted of peripheral blood. The receptor set was obtained from a man aged 35 to 55 with acute or convalescent COVID-19.

The chain carries TRBV19 and TRBJ2-7; TRBD2 aligns across 8 bases. Unmatched junction bases numbered 5, after V lost 5 bases and J lost 2 bases. The CDR3 is made up of 14 amino acids. The V gene's germline CDR1 is LNHDA and CDR2 SQIVND (reference sequence). CDR3 nucleotides: TGTGCCAGTAGTTGGAGCGGGGGAACCTACGAGCAGTACTTC. This sequence encodes CASSWSGGTYEQYF.

The chain uses TRBV19 and TRBJ1-5, with 8 bases aligning to TRBD1. The CDR3 extends over 13 amino acids. Germline V CDR1 and CDR2: LNHDA, SQIVND (reference sequence). The junction had 3 bases not matched to a gene; V was cut back by 7 bases and J by 4 bases. CDR3 region: CASKDRGNQPQHF. The CDR3 DNA is TGTGCCAGTAAAGACAGGGGTAATCAGCCCCAGCATTTT.

The chain employs TRBV19 and TRBJ2-7; 7 bases line up with TRBD1. With 5 bases clipped from V and 2 bases from J, the junction kept 15 bases outside the gene matches. CDR1 is LNHDA and CDR2 is SQIVND in the germline V gene (reference sequence). The CDR3 runs to 17 residues. The CDR3 nucleotides read TGTGCCAGTAGTCCTTTTTTGGACAGGATCAAACCCTACGAGCAGTACTTC. This gives the protein CASSPFLDRIKPYEQYF.

The J gene is TRBJ1-5, the V gene TRBV12-3 or TRBV12-4; D remains unclear. The CDR3 length is 12 residues. The V end lost 2 bases, the J end lost 5 bases, and 4 bases lay between the germline ends. In nucleotides, the CDR3 is TGTGCCAGCAGTTTACCATATCAGCCCCAGCATTTT. Translation gives CASSLPYQPQHF.

J is TRBJ1-1 and V is TRBV27, with D possibly being TRBD1 (5 bases). The germline gives CDR1 MNHEY, CDR2 SMNVEV (reference sequence). V was clipped by 5 bases and J by 5 bases, with 15 bases between them. The CDR3 consists of 14 residues. The CDR3 DNA reads TGTGCCAGCAGTCCCTGGGGGGTTCGGACTGAAGCTTTCTTT. It translates to CASSPWGVRTEAFF.

This clone was recorded a few times. The J gene is TRBJ1-5, the V gene TRBV6-5; D may be TRBD1 (6 bases). CDR1 is MNHEY, CDR2 SVGAGI, per germline. Trimming cost V 6 bases and J 5 bases, with 11 bases left between them. The CDR3 loop spans 13 amino acids. CDR3 DNA sequence: TGTGCCAGCAGCGTGGACAGATATCAGCCCCAGCATTTT. This encodes CASSVDRYQPQHF.

This clone was observed a single time. The V gene is TRBV7-8, the J gene TRBJ2-4, with D unresolved. CDR1 is SGHVS, CDR2 FQNEAQ, per germline. V was pared by 2 bases and J by 0 bases, with 11 bases between. The CDR3 is 16 residues long. The CDR3 sequence is CASSLYATVAKNIQYF. The CDR3 DNA is TGTGCCAGCAGCTTATACGCCACAGTAGCCAAAAACATTCAGTACTTC.

This clone was seen a single time. The V gene is TRBV2, the J gene TRBJ1-1, with 7 positions matching TRBD1. Germline CDR1 is SNHLY and CDR2 is FYNNEI. The ends lost 6 bases at V and 0 bases at J; junction bases unmatched: 4. The CDR3 runs 14 residues. CDR3 sequence: CASRGGQLNTEAFF. CDR3 sequence (DNA): TGTGCCAGCAGGGGGGGACAGTTGAACACTGAAGCTTTCTTT.

The J gene is TRBJ2-1, the V gene TRBV9, with TRBD2 identical over 10 bases. Germline V gene lookup returns CDR1 SGDLS and CDR2 YYNGEE. The CDR3 is 14 residues long. After removal of 4 bases from V and 10 bases from J, the junction contained 8 bases not matched to a gene. CDR3 DNA sequence: TGTGCCAGCAGCTACTTTGGGACTAGCGAAGAGCAGTTCTTC. This sequence encodes CASSYFGTSEEQFF.

The rearrangement uses TRBV9 and TRBJ2-3; 11 positions match TRBD2. Trimming took 2 bases from V and 6 from J; bases not matched to a gene: 5. Germline lookup yields CDR1 SGDLS and CDR2 YYNGEE. This CDR3 comprises 15 residues. Here the CDR3 DNA reads TGTGCCAGCAGCGTTAGCGGGGGGGCTGGGGATACGCAGTATTTT. Amino acid sequence: CASSVSGGAGDTQYF.

A note on this clone: One end of the junction varies from germline; a read error may be responsible. CDR3 protein: CATSRGQGTTNEKLFF. The CDR3, as DNA: TGTGCCACCAGTAGAGGACAGGGGACAACTAATGAAAAACTGTTTTTT. This chain joins TRBV15 and TRBJ1-4; 9 positions match TRBD1. The CDR3 is 16 amino acids. The germline V gene has CDR1 LNHNV and CDR2 YYDKDF (reference sequence). Combining the CDR3 with reference TRBV15 and TRBJ1-4 gives the whole variable domain DAMVIQNPRYQVTQFGKPVTLSCSQTLNHNVMYWYQQKSSQAPKLLFHYYDKDFNNEADTPDNFQSRRPNTSFCFLDIRSPGLGDTAMYLCATSRGQGTTNEKLFFGSGTQLSVL.

This clone was recorded once. The chain uses TRBV10-2 and TRBJ1-4; 8 nucleotides match TRBD1. CDR3 length: 14 amino acids. Germline CDR1 and CDR2: WSHSY and SAAADI. The V and J ends lost 6 bases and 8 bases, in that order; junction bases with no gene match: 8. The CDR3 DNA reads TGCGCCAGCAGACCGGGACAGGATTTAGAAAAACTGTTTTTT. Its translation: CASRPGQDLEKLFF.

This clone was recorded once. This sequence joins TRBV11-2 and TRBJ1-4; the D is unclear. This CDR3 spans 12 amino acids. Germline CDR1 reads SGHAT; CDR2 reads FQNNGV. Trimming took off 4 bases at V and 5 bases at J, with 5 bases between the two ends. CDR3 nucleotides: TGTGCCAGCAGCTATATCAATGAAAAACTGTTTTTT. This sequence encodes CASSYINEKLFF.

This clone showed up just a few times. The CDR3 is CASSYSSGGLETQYF. In DNA form, the CDR3 reads TGCGCCAGCAGCTATTCTAGCGGGGGGCTAGAGACCCAGTACTTC. This chain joins TRBV5-1 and TRBJ2-5; 11 bases are shared with TRBD2. The CDR3 spans 15 residues. Trimming at V came to 3 bases and at J to 4 bases, leaving 5 bases not matched to a gene. The germline CDR1 and CDR2 sequences are SGHRS and YFSETQ.

This clone was counted between two and nine times. The chain uses TRBV6-8 and TRBJ2-5, with 8 bases lining up with TRBD1. CDR3 length: 16 residues. V trimming: 5 bases; J trimming: 7 bases; junction bases outside the gene matches: 15. Germline lookup yields CDR1 MNHGY and CDR2 SAAAGT. For the CDR3, the DNA is TGTGCCAGCAGTGTCTGTAATGGGACAGGCGAGGGGACCCAGTACTTC. This codes for CASSVCNGTGEGTQYF.

The CDR3, as DNA: TGTGCCAGCAGCTTGGGGACTGGGAGGGTGAACACTGAAGCTTTCTTT. Protein product: CASSLGTGRVNTEAFF. The chain combines TRBV7-8 with TRBJ1-1; possible D gene TRBD1, 5 bases. CDR3 length: 16 amino acids. V was trimmed by 3 bases and J by 0 bases, leaving 14 bases between them. The germline V gene encodes CDR1 SGHVS and CDR2 FQNEAQ.

The chain is built from TRBV2 and TRBJ2-3; 9 nucleotides align to TRBD2. CDR1 and CDR2 from the germline V gene are SNHLY and FYNNEI. J gave up 6 bases and V 1 base, and 8 bases lay outside the gene matches. This CDR3 has 16 residues. The chain's CDR3 is CASSEGGGGALDTQYF. The DNA for the CDR3 is TGTGCCAGCAGTGAAGGGGGCGGGGGGGCCTTGGATACGCAGTATTTT.